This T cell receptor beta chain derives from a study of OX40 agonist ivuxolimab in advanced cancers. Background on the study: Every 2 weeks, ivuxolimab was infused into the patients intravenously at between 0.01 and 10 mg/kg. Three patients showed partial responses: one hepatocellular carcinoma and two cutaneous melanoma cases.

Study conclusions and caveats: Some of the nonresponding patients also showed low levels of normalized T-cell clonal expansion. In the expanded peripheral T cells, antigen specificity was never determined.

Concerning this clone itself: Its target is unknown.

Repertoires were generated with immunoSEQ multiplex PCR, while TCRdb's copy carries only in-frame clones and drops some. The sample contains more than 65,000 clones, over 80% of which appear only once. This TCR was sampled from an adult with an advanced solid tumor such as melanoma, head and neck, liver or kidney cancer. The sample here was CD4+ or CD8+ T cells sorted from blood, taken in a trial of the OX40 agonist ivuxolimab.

This chain's CDR3 is CASRSSGDSGNTIYF. CDR3 in DNA: TGTGCCAGTAGATCCTCGGGAGACTCTGGAAACACCATATATTTT. The rearrangement uses TRBV19 and TRBJ1-3; no clear D. CDR1 is LNHDA and CDR2 is SQIVND in the germline V gene (reference sequence). The V end lost 6 bases, the J end lost 0 bases, and 12 bases lay between the germline ends. The CDR3 covers 15 residues.